Shown below are 25 T cell receptor beta chains from a single sample sequenced in a study of blood T cell repertoires in COVID-19. TCRdb's copy holds only in-frame clones and misses some; the assay was immunoSEQ multiplex PCR. The sample gives about 100,000 clones, around four fifths of which show up once; about 12% is in the top ten. Sequences were obtained from peripheral blood. All receptors derive from a woman in her seventies with acute or convalescent COVID-19.

This clone was recorded once. The rearrangement links TRBV5-1 to TRBJ1-1; TRBD1 is a possible D gene (6 bases). The CDR3 length is 14 residues. Germline V CDR1 and CDR2: SGHRS, YFSETQ. The V end lost 4 bases, the J end lost 1 base, and 11 bases lay between the germline ends. The CDR3 region has the DNA TGCGCCAGCAGCCCCGGACAGCCGAACACTGAAGCTTTCTTT. This codes for CASSPGQPNTEAFF.

The chain is built from TRBV19 and TRBJ1-4; the D is unclear. The germline V gene has CDR1 LNHDA and CDR2 SQIVND (reference sequence). Trimming pared 3 bases from V and 3 bases from J, leaving 8 bases between. The CDR3 contains 14 residues. DNA for the CDR3: TGTGCCAGTAGTATGCGGGCGGCTAATGAAAAACTGTTTTTT. Residues: CASSMRAANEKLFF.

This clone was recorded once. The chain couples TRBV5-1 to TRBJ1-1, with D tentatively TRBD1 (5 bases). Germline V lookup: CDR1 SGHRS, CDR2 YFSETQ. The V end lost 4 bases, the J end lost 3 bases, and 19 bases lay between the germline ends. This CDR3 comprises 16 residues. CDR3 sequence: CASSIYELGGHTEAFF. CDR3 sequence (DNA): TGCGCCAGCAGCATCTATGAGTTGGGGGGTCACACTGAAGCTTTCTTT.

This clone turned up a few times. The V gene is TRBV19, the J gene TRBJ1-1; 9 nucleotides align to TRBD1. CDR1 is LNHDA, CDR2 SQIVND, per germline (reference sequence). The ends lost 7 bases at V and 0 bases at J; junction bases unmatched: 12. The length of the CDR3 is 17 residues. Here the CDR3 reads CASTLYGTGLMNTEAFF. CDR3 nucleotides: TGTGCCAGTACCCTTTACGGGACAGGGCTTATGAACACTGAAGCTTTCTTT. The variable domain in full, with the rest retrieved from reference TRBV19 and TRBJ1-1, is DGGITQSPKYLFRKEGQNVTLSCEQNLNHDAMYWYRQDPGQGLRLIYYSQIVNDFQKGDIAEGYSVSREKKESFPLTVTSAQKNPTAFYLCASTLYGTGLMNTEAFFGQGTRLTVV.

The J gene is TRBJ2-3, the V gene TRBV11-2, with 7 nucleotides matching TRBD2. The germline V gene has CDR1 SGHAT and CDR2 FQNNGV. The CDR3 totals 16 residues. J lost 0 bases, V lost 0 bases, and 3 bases had no gene match. This CDR3 is CASSLELAPSTDTQYF. CDR3 nucleotide sequence: TGTGCCAGCAGCTTAGAACTAGCGCCTAGCACAGATACGCAGTATTTT.

The chain has TRBV18 and TRBJ1-1; unclear D gene. V was shortened by 6 bases and J by 5 bases, with 22 bases between the two germline ends. The CDR3 spans 16 residues. CDR1 and CDR2 from the germline V gene are KGHSH and LQKENI. This CDR3 is CASSLTADGVWTEAFF. CDR3 bases: TGTGCCAGCTCCCTCACTGCCGACGGGGTCTGGACTGAAGCTTTCTTT. Based on the CDR3 plus reference TRBV18 and TRBJ1-1, the full variable domain is NAGVMQNPRHLVRRRGQEARLRCSPMKGHSHVYWYRQLPEEGLKFMVYLQKENIIDESGMPKERFSAEFPKEGPSILRIQQVVRGDSAAYFCASSLTADGVWTEAFFGQGTRLTVV.

This clone was seen a few times. The chain has TRBV4-1 and TRBJ1-3, with D possibly being TRBD1 (5 bases). Germline V gene data show CDR1 as MGHRA and CDR2 as YSYEKL. The CDR3 runs 18 residues. V was trimmed by 0 bases and J by 4 bases, leaving 19 bases between them. This chain's CDR3 is CASSQDQELSGRGNTIYF. CDR3 coding DNA: TGCGCCAGCAGCCAAGACCAAGAGCTGTCAGGGCGCGGAAACACCATATATTTT.

This chain uses TRBV7-2 with TRBJ1-6, with no clear D. Germline values: CDR1 SGHTA, CDR2 FQGNSA. Trimming removed 3 bases from V and 9 bases from J, with 6 bases in between. The CDR3 consists of 12 residues. The CDR3 nucleotides read TGTGCCAGCAGCTTGGAGGCTTCACCCCTCCACTTT. This gives the protein CASSLEASPLHF.

This chain uses TRBV5-4 with TRBJ1-2, with 7 positions matching TRBD1. The V gene end was trimmed by 4 bases and the J gene end by 2 bases; junction bases not matched to a gene: 5. CDR3 length: 14 residues. Germline values: CDR1 SGHNT, CDR2 YYREEE (reference sequence). The CDR3 nucleotides are TGTGCCAGCAGCGTAAAGACAGGGAACTATGGCTACACCTTC. Translating it yields CASSVKTGNYGYTF.

This clone was observed a few times. The chain recombines TRBV18 with TRBJ1-1; possible D gene TRBD1, 6 bases. The CDR3 totals 15 residues. Germline lookup yields CDR1 KGHSH and CDR2 LQKENI. V was cut by 2 bases and J by 1 base, with 11 bases left in between. CDR3 sequence reads: CASSPMQGRNTEAFF. In DNA, the CDR3 is TGTGCCAGCTCACCAATGCAGGGGCGGAACACTGAAGCTTTCTTT. The variable domain in full, with the rest retrieved from reference TRBV18 and TRBJ1-1, is NAGVMQNPRHLVRRRGQEARLRCSPMKGHSHVYWYRQLPEEGLKFMVYLQKENIIDESGMPKERFSAEFPKEGPSILRIQQVVRGDSAAYFCASSPMQGRNTEAFFGQGTRLTVV.

This clone was detected only once. J is TRBJ1-5 and V is TRBV27; 7 bases align to TRBD1. The germline CDR1 and CDR2 sequences are MNHEY and SMNVEV (reference sequence). The CDR3 runs 15 residues. V lost 4 bases to trimming and J lost 0 bases; unmatched junction nucleotides: 3. The CDR3 nucleotides are TGTGCCAGCAGTTCGACAGGGTCTAGCAATCAGCCCCAGCATTTT. The encoded protein is CASSSTGSSNQPQHF.

The rearrangement joins TRBV9 to TRBJ1-1; the D is unclear. Germline lookup yields CDR1 SGDLS and CDR2 YYNGEE. V was clipped by 0 bases and J by 0 bases, with 9 bases between them. This CDR3 has 15 amino acids. The CDR3 reads CASSVESDMNTEAFF. In DNA, the CDR3 is TGTGCCAGCAGCGTAGAGTCAGACATGAACACTGAAGCTTTCTTT.

The chain links TRBV28 to TRBJ1-4, with D perhaps TRBD1 (5 bases). Looked up from germline, CDR1 is MDHEN and CDR2 is SYDVKM. CDR3 length: 13 residues. The CDR3 DNA reads TGTGCTACAATGTCGACAGTGCCTGAAAAACTGTTTTTT. Its translation: CATMSTVPEKLFF.

V is TRBV6-5 and J is TRBJ2-1; 7 bases map to TRBD1. The J segment lost 11 bases and the V segment lost 5 bases, leaving 15 bases of the junction unmatched. Germline V gives CDR1 MNHEY, CDR2 SVGAGI. CDR3 length: 15 amino acids. The CDR3 bases are TGTGCCAGCAGTCCTCGTGTTAGTCAGGGGGAGAAGCAGTTCTTC. Translated: CASSPRVSQGEKQFF.

The chain has TRBV9 and TRBJ1-6; 7 nucleotides match TRBD1. The V gene's germline CDR1 is SGDLS and CDR2 YYNGEE. Losses at the gene ends were 3 bases for V and 7 bases for J; bases not matched to a gene: 4. CDR3 length: 14 amino acids. The CDR3 DNA follows: TGTGCCAGCAGCGGAACAGGGGTAAATTCACCCCTCCACTTT. Translation: CASSGTGVNSPLHF.

The chain uses TRBV7-2 and TRBJ1-5, with TRBD1 identical over 10 bases. The V gene end was trimmed by 5 bases and the J gene end by 6 bases; junction bases not matched to a gene: 4. The CDR3 consists of 14 residues. The germline CDR1 and CDR2 sequences are SGHTA and FQGNSA. CDR3 protein: CASSLGQGIQPQHF. The DNA of the CDR3 is TGTGCCAGCAGCCTGGGACAGGGGATTCAGCCCCAGCATTTT.

The J gene is TRBJ2-5, the V gene TRBV7-2, with 12 positions matching TRBD2. Germline V gene data show CDR1 as SGHTA and CDR2 as FQGNSA. The CDR3 runs to 16 residues. V lost 6 bases, J lost 1 base, and 6 bases stayed unmatched. The CDR3 reads CASSFGLAGIQETQYF. CDR3 DNA: TGTGCCAGCAGTTTTGGACTAGCGGGGATCCAAGAGACCCAGTACTTC.

This chain joins TRBV2 and TRBJ1-2; possible D gene TRBD1, 5 bases. The CDR3 contains 15 residues. CDR1 SNHLY and CDR2 FYNNEI come from the germline V gene. The V end was cut by 7 bases, the J end by 4 bases, with 19 bases between. In DNA, the CDR3 is TGTGCCAGCAAGGGTGCAGCCAGGGATGTCTATGGCTACACCTTC. Translation gives CASKGAARDVYGYTF.

The gene calls are TRBV5-4 and TRBJ1-4; 8 nucleotides align to TRBD1. V shed 4 bases, J shed 8 bases, and the junction held 4 bases outside the gene matches. The CDR3 sequence is 13 residues long. Per germline, CDR1 SGHNT and CDR2 YYREEE (reference sequence). The CDR3 bases are TGTGCCAGCAGCAGTGGACAGGGCGAAAAACTGTTTTTT. Amino acids: CASSSGQGEKLFF.

The chain carries TRBV4-2 and TRBJ1-5; D not resolved. Germline V gene lookup returns CDR1 LGHNA and CDR2 YNFKEQ. This CDR3 has 15 residues. V lost 0 bases, J lost 1 base, and 7 bases lay in between. The CDR3 region has the DNA TGTGCCAGCAGCCAAGAGGAGTTAAGCAATCAGCCCCAGCATTTT. As protein: CASSQEELSNQPQHF.

The rearrangement joins TRBV7-2 to TRBJ2-5; no firm D call. This CDR3 has 11 residues. The germline V gene encodes CDR1 SGHTA and CDR2 FQGNSA. Trimming pared 4 bases from V and 2 bases from J, leaving 2 bases between. CDR3 amino acids: CASSSQETQYF. The CDR3 DNA sequence: TGTGCCAGCAGCTCACAAGAGACCCAGTACTTC.

V is TRBV28 and J is TRBJ1-1, with D uncertain. There are 12 residues in the CDR3. Germline V CDR1 and CDR2: MDHEN, SYDVKM. V dropped 6 bases and J dropped 1 base, with 6 bases sitting between them. Here the CDR3 reads CASRAPNTEAFF. The CDR3 coding sequence is TGTGCCAGCAGAGCACCGAACACTGAAGCTTTCTTT. Using reference TRBV28 and TRBJ1-1 for the parts outside the CDR3, the full variable domain is DVKVTQSSRYLVKRTGEKVFLECVQDMDHENMFWYRQDPGLGLRLIYFSYDVKMKEKGDIPEGYSVSREKKERFSLILESASTNQTSMYLCASRAPNTEAFFGQGTRLTVV.

This chain joins TRBV5-4 and TRBJ1-1; possible D gene TRBD1, 5 bases. The CDR3 consists of 15 residues. Germline assignment: CDR1 SGHNT and CDR2 YYREEE (reference sequence). V was shortened by 4 bases and J by 4 bases, with 17 bases between the two germline ends. The CDR3 nucleotides are TGTGCCAGCAGCCCTAGGGATACAGGCCTCACTGAAGCTTTCTTT. It is translated as CASSPRDTGLTEAFF.

V and J are TRBV6-1 and TRBJ1-2; tentatively, D is TRBD1 (6 bases). The CDR3 loop spans 16 amino acids. Germline V gene data show CDR1 as MNHNS and CDR2 as SASEGT. The V gene lost 3 bases and the J gene lost 4 bases, with 18 bases spanning the gap. The chain's CDR3 is CASSESSTGTIYGYTF. The CDR3 nucleotides are TGTGCCAGCAGTGAGTCATCGACAGGAACTATCTATGGCTACACCTTC.

V is TRBV18 and J is TRBJ2-3; TRBD1 might be the D (7 bases). This CDR3 spans 15 amino acids. Germline CDR1 KGHSH, CDR2 LQKENI. V was clipped by 4 bases and J by 5 bases, with 16 bases between them. The CDR3 region has the DNA TGTGCCAGCTCACTCCGGCAGGGGGGTGAAGATACGCAGTATTTT. This sequence encodes CASSLRQGGEDTQYF.